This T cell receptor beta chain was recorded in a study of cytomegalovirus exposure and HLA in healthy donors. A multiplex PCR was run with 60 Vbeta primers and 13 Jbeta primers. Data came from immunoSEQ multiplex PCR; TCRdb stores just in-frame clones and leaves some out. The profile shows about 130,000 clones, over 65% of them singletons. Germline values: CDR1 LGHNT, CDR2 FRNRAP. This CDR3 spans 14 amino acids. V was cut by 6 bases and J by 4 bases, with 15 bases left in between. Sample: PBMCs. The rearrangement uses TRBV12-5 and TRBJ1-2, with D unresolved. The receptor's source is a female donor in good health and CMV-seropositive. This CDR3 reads CASGQWAGSYGYTF. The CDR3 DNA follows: TGTGCTAGTGGCCAATGGGCCGGGAGCTATGGCTACACCTTC.